This TCR beta chain was profiled in a study of cytomegalovirus exposure and HLA in healthy donors. The CDR3 runs to 16 residues. Trimming took 5 bases from V and 2 from J; bases not matched to a gene: 11. CDR1 is LNHNV, CDR2 YYDKDF, per germline (reference sequence). General study points: Cytomegalovirus-associated TCR beta chains were listed, numbering 150 to 200. Further analysis was carried out later, and it showed several of the most significant clusters appearing linked to common viral pathogens.

Amplification used 60 Vbeta primers and 13 Jbeta primers. As originally analysed: Among the unique TCR beta chains that a later analysis counted, about 84 million in all, 10 million to 13 million were shared. Libraries were prepared by immunoSEQ multiplex PCR; TCRdb keeps only in-frame clonotypes and omits some of them. D and trimming were read from the DNA, whereas the V and J calls and clone size are those reported in that table. The repertoire table contains just under 65,000 clones. Comments on this clone: The antigen is unknown.

Sequencing was done on a sample of PBMCs. The clonotype comes from a boy aged 10-17 years in good health and CMV-seronegative. The V call is TRBV15, the J call TRBJ2-5; 7 bases map to TRBD2. CDR3 sequence (DNA): TGTGCCACCAGCGGGGGGGGTGGAGTAGGTCAAGAGACCCAGTACTTC. It is translated as CATSGGGGVGQETQYF.